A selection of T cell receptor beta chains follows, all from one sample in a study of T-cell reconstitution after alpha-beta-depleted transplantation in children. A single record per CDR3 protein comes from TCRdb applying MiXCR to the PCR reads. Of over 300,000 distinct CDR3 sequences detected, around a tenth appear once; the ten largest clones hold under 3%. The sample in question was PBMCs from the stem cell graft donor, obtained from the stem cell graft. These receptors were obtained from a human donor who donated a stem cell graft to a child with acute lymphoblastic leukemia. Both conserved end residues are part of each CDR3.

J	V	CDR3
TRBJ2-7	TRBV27	CASSFAQHYEQYF
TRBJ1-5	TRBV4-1	CASSQDNSNQPQHF
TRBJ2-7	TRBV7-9	CASSLGGWYEQYF
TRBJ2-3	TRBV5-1	CASSPADSPTDTQYF
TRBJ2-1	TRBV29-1	CSAGTSGMEFF
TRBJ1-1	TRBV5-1	CASRRDGMNTEAFF
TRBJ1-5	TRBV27	CASSLWTNQPQHF
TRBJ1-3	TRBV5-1	CASSPDGASGNTIYF
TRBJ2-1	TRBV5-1	CASSLSVGTYNEQFF
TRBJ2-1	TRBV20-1	CSARLLALDYNEQFF
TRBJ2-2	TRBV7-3	CASGRGLNTGELFF
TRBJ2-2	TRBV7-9	CASSLADRTGELFF
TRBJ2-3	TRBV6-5	CASSYSRTGKRDTQYF
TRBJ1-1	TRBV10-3	CAIGERRTENTEAFF
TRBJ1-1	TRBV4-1	CASSLTWTGRVEAFF